This T cell receptor beta chain originates from a study of OX40 agonist ivuxolimab in advanced cancers. Study as a whole: The study reported partial responses in three patients: one hepatocellular carcinoma, two cutaneous melanoma. Study-level results: Antigen specificity remained undetermined for the expanded peripheral T cells.

Only in-frame clones appear in the TCRdb table, and some are missing; sequencing was by immunoSEQ multiplex PCR. The sample has some 70,000 clones, about 86% seen once; the top ten hold 0.6% to 0.8%. The V end was cut by 3 bases, the J end by 8 bases, with 16 bases between. This CDR3 has 14 residues. Per the germline V gene, CDR1 is SEHNR and CDR2 is FQNEAQ (reference sequence). Note on this clone: Its antigen is unidentified.

The chain combines TRBV7-9 with TRBJ1-2, with no clear D. The sample in question was CD4+ or CD8+ T cells sorted from blood, obtained in a trial of the OX40 agonist ivuxolimab. This sequence was found in an adult with an advanced solid tumor such as melanoma, head and neck, liver or kidney cancer. CDR3: CASSFSRTAEGYTF. The DNA of the CDR3 is TGTGCCAGCAGCTTCTCCCGGACCGCGGAGGGCTACACCTTC.